This T cell receptor beta chain was sequenced for a study of blood T cell repertoires in COVID-19. Study details: Acute and convalescent COVID-19 samples came from the United States, Italy and Spain. Sources were T cells, B-cell-depleted T cells, or PBMCs; the material itself was cDNA or gDNA.

In the study's own analysis: How many nucleated cells were present was estimated from reference gene primer amplification. Profiling relied on immunoSEQ multiplex PCR, and the TCRdb table lists in-frame clones only, not all of them. The DNA gave D and trimming, while V, J and clone size come from that table. The repertoire holds tens of thousands of clones, with about 86% as singletons. The CDR3 length is 16 residues. The V segment lost 0 bases and the J segment 6 bases; nucleotides outside the gene matches: 6. Germline values: CDR1 MGHRA, CDR2 YSYEKL. The rearrangement joins TRBV4-1 to TRBJ2-1, with 9 bases that match TRBD2. Sequenced sample: peripheral blood. The sequence was obtained from a woman at least 80 years old in a cohort sampled during active or convalescent COVID-19. CDR3 region: CASSQDRLAGINEQFF. In DNA, the CDR3 is TGCGCCAGCAGCCAAGATCGGCTAGCGGGGATCAATGAGCAGTTCTTC.